This T cell receptor beta chain was captured by sequencing in a study of shared clonotypes between healthy human individuals. Notes on the study in general: Researchers found naive subsets generally carried larger estimated richness than memory subsets.

Using immunoSEQ multiplex PCR, the repertoire was profiled, and TCRdb retains in-frame clones only, with some absent. The table lists hundreds of thousands of clones, roughly 95% of them singletons. As defined, naive CD8 cells were CD45RO-negative and positively selected for CCR7, with terminally differentiated effector memory CD45RA+ cells excluded. With V trimmed by 6 bases and J by 5 bases, 11 bases remained unmatched. Germline V gives CDR1 SNHLY, CDR2 FYNNEI. CDR3 length: 17 residues. Details on this clone: Its specificity is not known.

The rearrangement links TRBV2 to TRBJ2-2, with 11 positions matching TRBD2. The receptor comes from a woman in her 30s in good health. The sample taken for sequencing was naive CD8+ T cells sorted from blood. CDR3 coding DNA: TGTGCCAGCAGGGGGCGGCTGGGACTAGCGGTAACCGGGGAGCTGTTTTTT. It encodes CASRGRLGLAVTGELFF.